This TCR beta chain originates from a study of cytomegalovirus exposure and HLA in healthy donors. Turning to the study itself: There were over 350 genotyped donors. Of these, roughly 80% fell in the genetic ancestry cluster associated with self-reported Caucasian donors. Findings and limits, study-wide: Cytomegalovirus-associated status was assigned to more than 150 TCR beta chains. TCR beta chains associated with HLA were, in a later analysis, more clonally expanded than equally common others.

PCR primers comprised 60 Vbeta and 13 Jbeta primers. Here immunoSEQ multiplex PCR was the method, and the copy in TCRdb shows in-frame clones only, minus some. This sample carries about 96,000 clones, about four fifths of them seen once, and the ten largest clones take 13% to 15%. Healthy individuals who donated bone marrow served as the donors. Comments on this clone: The antigen is undetermined.

V was pared by 3 bases and J by 9 bases, with 15 bases between. Germline CDR1 is SGHTA and CDR2 is FQGNSA. There are 14 residues in the CDR3. What was sequenced was PBMCs. This sequence joins TRBV7-2 and TRBJ2-1; D unclear. The receptor was derived from a woman between 65 and 79 years old in good health and CMV-seropositive. Written as DNA, the CDR3 is TGTGCCAGCAGCTTTCCATCCGTGAGCCCTGAGCAGTTCTTC. This translates into CASSFPSVSPEQFF.